The clone carrying this TCR beta chain was seen at least ten times. The data stem from a study of blood T cells in healthy people across ages. Together with a sample-barcoded 5' primer, a J-beta primer mix was included in a second PCR lasting roughly 6 to 12 cycles. One entry per CDR3 protein results from TCRdb running MiXCR on the 5' RACE reads. The table shows about 930,000 distinct CDR3 sequences, with just under 30% occurring only once. Trimming cost V 4 bases and J 5 bases, with 9 bases left between them. Germline values: CDR1 LNHDA, CDR2 SQIVND (reference sequence). The CDR3 loop spans 12 amino acids. A further study also used this sample, focusing on T cells of mothers and their children.

The J gene is TRBJ2-7, the V gene TRBV19; D assignment may be TRBD1 or TRBD2 (5 bases each). The receptor was derived from a woman in her 40s in good health. The sequencing input was blood. The CDR3: CASSTGSHEQYF. CDR3 in DNA: TGTGCCAGTAGTACAGGGAGTCACGAGCAGTACTTC. Variable domain in full (rest from reference TRBV19 and TRBJ2-7): DGGITQSPKYLFRKEGQNVTLSCEQNLNHDAMYWYRQDPGQGLRLIYYSQIVNDFQKGDIAEGYSVSREKKESFPLTVTSAQKNPTAFYLCASSTGSHEQYFGPGTRLTVT.